The clone carrying this TCR beta chain appeared a few times. TCRdb keeps only in-frame clones here, not all; method: immunoSEQ multiplex PCR. The sample contains 35,000 to 45,000 clones, 85% to 90% of which appear only once. This specimen belongs to a study of T cell changes during pregnancy in multiple sclerosis. V lost 5 bases and J lost 5, with 15 bases in between. The CDR3 has 14 amino acids. Germline CDR1 is MGHRA and CDR2 is YSYEKL. This TCR came from a female donor with multiple sclerosis, enrolled in a pregnancy study. Here the sequenced sample was CD4+ T cells from peripheral blood mononuclear cells, taken in the first trimester of pregnancy. V usage is TRBV4-1 and J usage is TRBJ1-1; D possibly corresponds to TRBD1 (5 bases). The CDR3 protein is CASSAVLGETEAFF. CDR3 DNA: TGCGCCAGCAGCGCCGTTTTAGGGGAAACTGAAGCTTTCTTT.